A single sample is the source of the 5 T cell receptor beta chains below, sequenced in a study of cytomegalovirus exposure and HLA in healthy donors. PCR primers comprised 60 Vbeta and 13 Jbeta primers. The assay was immunoSEQ multiplex PCR, and TCRdb's table has in-frame clones only and misses some. There are under 150,000 clones in the sample; over 75% occur only once, and around 2.5% lies in the top ten. Material: PBMCs. The receptors were gathered from a male donor in good health and CMV-seronegative.

The DNA for the CDR3 is TGTGCCAGCAGCTTAATAGCGGGAGGGCCCTACAATGAGCAGTTCTTC. It is translated as CASSLIAGGPYNEQFF. The chain uses TRBV7-3 and TRBJ2-1; 11 positions agree with TRBD2. CDR1 is SGHTA, CDR2 FQGTGA, per germline. V trimming: 1 base; J trimming: 2 bases; junction bases outside the gene matches: 1. The CDR3 has 16 residues.

The chain has TRBV30 and TRBJ2-1; 7 nucleotides line up with TRBD1. Per the germline V gene, CDR1 is GTSNPN and CDR2 is SVGIG (reference sequence). Germline trimming cut 5 bases from V and 3 bases from J; bases unmatched to any gene: 1. This CDR3 has 12 amino acids. The CDR3 spells CAWDRDYNEQFF. The CDR3 bases are TGTGCCTGGGACAGGGACTACAATGAGCAGTTCTTC.

This chain links TRBV7-2 with TRBJ1-1; unclear D gene. Germline V gives CDR1 SGHTA, CDR2 FQGNSA. Trimming cost V 7 bases and J 0 bases, with 15 bases left between them. The CDR3 is 15 residues long. CDR3 bases: TGTGCCAGCACTTCCCTGGCGGCCTTGAACACTGAAGCTTTCTTT. Amino acid sequence: CASTSLAALNTEAFF.

The gene calls are TRBV12-5 and TRBJ1-4; D possibly corresponds to TRBD1 (5 bases). The CDR3 sequence is 13 residues long. Deletions cut 11 bases from V and 8 bases from J, with 18 bases between. The V gene's germline CDR1 is LGHNT and CDR2 FRNRAP. CDR3 nucleotides: TGTGCTGCCAAGGGGCGGACGGAGGAAAAACTGTTTTTT. Translating gives CAAKGRTEEKLFF.

Only a few counts were recorded for this clone. The V and J genes are TRBV18 and TRBJ2-5, with a possible D match to TRBD1 (5 bases). V lost 3 bases and J 1 base, leaving 6 bases between the germline ends. This CDR3 comprises 13 residues. Germline values: CDR1 KGHSH, CDR2 LQKENI. The chain's CDR3 is CASSPDIQETQYF. As DNA, the CDR3 is TGTGCCAGCTCACCGGACATCCAAGAGACCCAGTACTTC.